This TCR beta chain was identified during a study of shared clonotypes between healthy human individuals. Turning to this clone: Antigen: not known.

The CDR3 spans 14 residues. Trimming left V 2 bases short and J 1 base short, with 10 bases between. In germline, CDR1 is SGHRS, CDR2 YFSETQ. Study observations and caveats: The small donor group covered limited genetic and exposure diversity. Relative to their counterparts shared across all four donors, non-shared clonotypes exhibited diminished generation probabilities.

Profiled with immunoSEQ multiplex PCR; TCRdb holds only in-frame clones, not every one. The sample consists of more than 2,000,000 clones, over 90% of them appearing once. This sequence originates from a man between 18 and 29 years old in good health. Some clones in this sample may be carry-over from other donors' samples. This chain links TRBV5-1 with TRBJ2-7; weak D call: TRBD1 (6 bases). The specimen sequenced was naive CD4+ T cells from PBMCs. The subset is: CD45RA+ positively selected. CDR3: CASSFLGQSYEQYF. CDR3 in DNA: TGCGCCAGCAGCTTCCTCGGACAGTCCTACGAGCAGTACTTC.